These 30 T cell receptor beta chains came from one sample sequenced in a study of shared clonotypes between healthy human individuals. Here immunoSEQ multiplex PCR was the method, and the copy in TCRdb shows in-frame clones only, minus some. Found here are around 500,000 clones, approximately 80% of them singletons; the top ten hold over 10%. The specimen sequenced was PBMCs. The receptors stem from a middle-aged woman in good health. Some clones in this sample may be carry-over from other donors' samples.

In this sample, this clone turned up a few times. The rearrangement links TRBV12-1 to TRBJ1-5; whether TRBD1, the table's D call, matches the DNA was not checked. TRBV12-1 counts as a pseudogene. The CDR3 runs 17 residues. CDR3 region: CASSPTSGQGPDQPQHF. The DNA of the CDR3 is TGTGCCAGCAGCCCCACTTCGGGACAGGGGCCGGATCAGCCCCAGCATTTT.

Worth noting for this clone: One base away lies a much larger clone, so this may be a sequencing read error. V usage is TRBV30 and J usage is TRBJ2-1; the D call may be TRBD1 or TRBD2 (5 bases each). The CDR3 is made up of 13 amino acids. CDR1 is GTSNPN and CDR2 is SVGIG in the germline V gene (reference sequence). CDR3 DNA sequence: TGTGCCTGGACAGGGAGCTCCTACAATGGGCAGTTCTTC. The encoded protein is CAWTGSSYNGQFF.

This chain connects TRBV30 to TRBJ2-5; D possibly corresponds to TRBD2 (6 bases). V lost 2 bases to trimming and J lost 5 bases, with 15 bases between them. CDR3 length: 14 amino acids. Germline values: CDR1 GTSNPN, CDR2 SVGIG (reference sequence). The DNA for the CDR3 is TGTGCCTGGAGTTTTAACCAGGGAGGCGAGACCCAGTACTTC. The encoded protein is CAWSFNQGGETQYF. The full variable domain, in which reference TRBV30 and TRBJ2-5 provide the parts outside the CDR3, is SQTIHQWPATLVQPVGSPLSLECTVEGTSNPNLYWYRQAAGRGLQLLFYSVGIGQISSEVPQNLSASRPQDRQFILSSKKLLLSDSGFYLCAWSFNQGGETQYFGPGTRLLVL.

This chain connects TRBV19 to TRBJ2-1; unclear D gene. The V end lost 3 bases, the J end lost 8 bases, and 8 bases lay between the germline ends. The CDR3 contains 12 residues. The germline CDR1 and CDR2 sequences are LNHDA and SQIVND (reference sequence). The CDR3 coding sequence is TGTGCCAGTAGTATCTTTGTCGATGAGCAGTTCTTC. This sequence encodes CASSIFVDEQFF.

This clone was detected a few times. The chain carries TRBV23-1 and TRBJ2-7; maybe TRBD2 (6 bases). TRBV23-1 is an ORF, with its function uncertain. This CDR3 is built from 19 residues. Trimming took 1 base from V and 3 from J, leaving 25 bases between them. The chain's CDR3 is CASSQLTDNCWEVGYEQYF. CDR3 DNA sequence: TGCGCCAGCAGTCAATTAACGGACAACTGCTGGGAGGTCGGCTACGAGCAGTACTTC.

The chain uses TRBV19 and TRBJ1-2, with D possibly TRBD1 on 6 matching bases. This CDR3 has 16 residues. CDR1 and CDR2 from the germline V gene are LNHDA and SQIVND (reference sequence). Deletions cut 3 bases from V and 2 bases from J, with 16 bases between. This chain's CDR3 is CASSIRTTGRNYGYTF. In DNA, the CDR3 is TGTGCCAGTAGTATTCGGACCACAGGGCGCAACTATGGCTACACCTTC.

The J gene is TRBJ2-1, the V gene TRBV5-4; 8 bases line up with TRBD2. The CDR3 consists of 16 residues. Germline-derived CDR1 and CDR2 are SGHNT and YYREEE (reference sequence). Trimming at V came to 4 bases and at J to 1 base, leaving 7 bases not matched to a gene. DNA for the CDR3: TGTGCCAGCAGCCAAGAAGTAGCGGGATCCTACAATGAGCAGTTCTTC. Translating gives CASSQEVAGSYNEQFF.

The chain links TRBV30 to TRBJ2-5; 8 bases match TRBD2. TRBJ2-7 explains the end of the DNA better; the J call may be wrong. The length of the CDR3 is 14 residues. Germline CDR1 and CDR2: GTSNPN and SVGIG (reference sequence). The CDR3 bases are TGTGCCTGGAGTGGTAGCGGGGACACCGCCGAGCAGTACTTC. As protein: CAWSGSGDTAEQYF.

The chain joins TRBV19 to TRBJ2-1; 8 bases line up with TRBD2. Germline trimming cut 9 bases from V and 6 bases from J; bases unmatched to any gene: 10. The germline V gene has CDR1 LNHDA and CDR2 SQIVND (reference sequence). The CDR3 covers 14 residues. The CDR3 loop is CASSSGSPTNEQFF. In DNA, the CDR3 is TGTGCCAGCTCCAGCGGGAGTCCCACCAATGAGCAGTTCTTC.

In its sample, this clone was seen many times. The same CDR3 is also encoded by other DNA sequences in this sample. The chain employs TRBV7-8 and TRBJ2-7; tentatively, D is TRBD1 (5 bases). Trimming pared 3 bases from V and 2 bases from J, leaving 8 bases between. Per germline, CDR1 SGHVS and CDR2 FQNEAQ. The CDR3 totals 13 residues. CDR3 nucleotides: TGTGCCAGCAGCTTGTTAGGGGCCTACGAGCAGTACTTC. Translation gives CASSLLGAYEQYF.

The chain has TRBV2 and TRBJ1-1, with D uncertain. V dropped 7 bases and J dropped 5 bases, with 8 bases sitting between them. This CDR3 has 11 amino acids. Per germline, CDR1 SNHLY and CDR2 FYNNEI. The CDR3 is CASTGSTEAFF. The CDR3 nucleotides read TGTGCCAGCACCGGGAGTACTGAAGCTTTCTTT.

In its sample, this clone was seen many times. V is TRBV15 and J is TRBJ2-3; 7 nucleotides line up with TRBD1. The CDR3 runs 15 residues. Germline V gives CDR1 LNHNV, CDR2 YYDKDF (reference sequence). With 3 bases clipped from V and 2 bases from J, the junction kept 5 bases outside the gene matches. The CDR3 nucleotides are TGTGCCACCAGCAGCCGACAGGGATCCACAGATACGCAGTATTTT. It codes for CATSSRQGSTDTQYF. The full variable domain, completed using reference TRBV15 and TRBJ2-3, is DAMVIQNPRYQVTQFGKPVTLSCSQTLNHNVMYWYQQKSSQAPKLLFHYYDKDFNNEADTPDNFQSRRPNTSFCFLDIRSPGLGDTAMYLCATSSRQGSTDTQYFGPGTRLTVL.

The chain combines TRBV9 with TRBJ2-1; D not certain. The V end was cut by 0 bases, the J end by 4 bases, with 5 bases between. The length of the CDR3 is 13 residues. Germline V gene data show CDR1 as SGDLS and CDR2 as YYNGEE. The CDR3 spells CASSVDGYNEQFF. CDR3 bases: TGTGCCAGCAGCGTAGACGGGTACAATGAGCAGTTCTTC.

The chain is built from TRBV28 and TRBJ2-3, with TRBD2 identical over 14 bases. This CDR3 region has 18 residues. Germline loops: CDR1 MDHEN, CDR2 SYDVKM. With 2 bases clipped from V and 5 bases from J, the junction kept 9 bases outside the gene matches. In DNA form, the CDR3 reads TGTGCCAGCAGTTTAATAAGGAGGACTAGCGGGAGGCGAGATACGCAGTATTTT. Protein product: CASSLIRRTSGRRDTQYF.

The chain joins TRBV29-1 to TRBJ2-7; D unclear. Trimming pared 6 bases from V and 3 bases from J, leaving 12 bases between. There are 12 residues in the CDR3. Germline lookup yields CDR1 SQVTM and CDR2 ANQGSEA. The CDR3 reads CSVDVPGYEQYF. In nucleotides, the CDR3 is TGCAGCGTAGACGTTCCCGGCTACGAGCAGTACTTC.

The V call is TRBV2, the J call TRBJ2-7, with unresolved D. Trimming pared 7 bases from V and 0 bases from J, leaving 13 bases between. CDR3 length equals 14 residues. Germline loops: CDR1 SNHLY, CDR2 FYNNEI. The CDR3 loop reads CASKELQNSYEQYF. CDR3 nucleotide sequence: TGTGCCAGCAAAGAACTCCAAAACTCCTACGAGCAGTACTTC. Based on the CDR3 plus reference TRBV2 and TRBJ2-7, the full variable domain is EPEVTQTPSHQVTQMGQEVILRCVPISNHLYFYWYRQILGQKVEFLVSFYNNEISEKSEIFDDQFSVERPDGSNFTLKIRSTKLEDSAMYFCASKELQNSYEQYFGPGTRLTVT.

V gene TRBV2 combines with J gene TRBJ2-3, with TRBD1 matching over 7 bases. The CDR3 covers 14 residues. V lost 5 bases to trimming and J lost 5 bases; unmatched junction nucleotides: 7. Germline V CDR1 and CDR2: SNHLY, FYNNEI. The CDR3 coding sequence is TGTGCCAGCAGTACACAGGGGCGCGAAGATACGCAGTATTTT. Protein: CASSTQGREDTQYF.

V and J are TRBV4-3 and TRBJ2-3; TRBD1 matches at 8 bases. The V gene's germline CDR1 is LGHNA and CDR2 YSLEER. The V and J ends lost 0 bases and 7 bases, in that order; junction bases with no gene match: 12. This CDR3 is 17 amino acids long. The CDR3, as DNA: TGCGCCAGCAGCCAAGAAATAAGACAGGGGAGTAGAAATACGCAGTATTTT. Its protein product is CASSQEIRQGSRNTQYF.

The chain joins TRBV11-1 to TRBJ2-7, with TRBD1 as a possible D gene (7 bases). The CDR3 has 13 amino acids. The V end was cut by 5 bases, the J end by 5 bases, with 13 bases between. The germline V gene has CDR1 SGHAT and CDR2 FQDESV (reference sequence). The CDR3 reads CASSPPGGNEQYF. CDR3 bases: TGTGCCAGCAGCCCGCCAGGGGGGAACGAGCAGTACTTC.

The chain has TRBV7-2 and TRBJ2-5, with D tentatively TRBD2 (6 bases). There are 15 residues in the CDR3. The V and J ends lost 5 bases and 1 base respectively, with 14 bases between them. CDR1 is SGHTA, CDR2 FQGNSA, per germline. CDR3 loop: CASSPEVAVQETQYF. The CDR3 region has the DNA TGTGCCAGCAGCCCGGAAGTAGCGGTCCAAGAGACCCAGTACTTC.

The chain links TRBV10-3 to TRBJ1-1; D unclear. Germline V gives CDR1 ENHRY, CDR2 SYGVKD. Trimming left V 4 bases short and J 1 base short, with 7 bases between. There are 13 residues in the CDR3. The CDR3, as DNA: TGTGCCATCAGTGGGGCGGGGAACACTGAAGCTTTCTTT. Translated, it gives CAISGAGNTEAFF.

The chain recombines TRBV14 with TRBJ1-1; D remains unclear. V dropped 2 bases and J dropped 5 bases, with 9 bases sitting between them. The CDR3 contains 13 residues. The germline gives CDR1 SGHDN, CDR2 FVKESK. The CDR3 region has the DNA TGTGCCAGCAGCCAAAGAGGAGGGACTGAAGCTTTCTTT. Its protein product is CASSQRGGTEAFF.

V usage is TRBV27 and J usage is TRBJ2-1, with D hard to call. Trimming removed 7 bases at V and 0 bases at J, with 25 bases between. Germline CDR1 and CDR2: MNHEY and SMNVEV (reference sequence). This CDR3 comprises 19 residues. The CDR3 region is CASIHSSPALDTSYNEQFF. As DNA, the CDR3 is TGTGCCAGCATCCACTCCTCGCCCGCCCTTGACACCTCCTACAATGAGCAGTTCTTC.

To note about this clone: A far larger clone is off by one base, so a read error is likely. The CDR3 loop is CASSRTGTGGERYF. CDR3 sequence (DNA): TGTGCCAGCAGTAGAACCGGGACAGGGGGCGAGCGGTACTTC. V gene TRBV2 combines with J gene TRBJ2-7; 12 bases agree with TRBD1. Per the germline V gene, CDR1 is SNHLY and CDR2 is FYNNEI. This CDR3 comprises 14 residues.

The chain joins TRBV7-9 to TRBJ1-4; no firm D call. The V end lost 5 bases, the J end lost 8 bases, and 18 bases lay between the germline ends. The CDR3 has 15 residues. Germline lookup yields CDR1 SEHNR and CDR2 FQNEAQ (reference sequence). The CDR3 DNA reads TGTGCCAGCAGCCCCCCCGGTCGGGGAGAGGAAAAACTGTTTTTT. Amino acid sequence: CASSPPGRGEEKLFF.

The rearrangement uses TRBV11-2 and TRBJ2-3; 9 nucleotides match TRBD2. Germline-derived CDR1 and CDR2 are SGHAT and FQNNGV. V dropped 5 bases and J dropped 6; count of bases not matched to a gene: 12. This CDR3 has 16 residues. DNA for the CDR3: TGTGCCAGCAGCCCCTGGGGCGGGAGGGCCAGGGATACGCAGTATTTT. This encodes CASSPWGGRARDTQYF. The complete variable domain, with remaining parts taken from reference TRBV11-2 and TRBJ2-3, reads EAGVAQSPRYKIIEKRQSVAFWCNPISGHATLYWYQQILGQGPKLLIQFQNNGVVDDSQLPKDRFSAERLKGVDSTLKIQPAKLEDSAVYLCASSPWGGRARDTQYFGPGTRLTVL.

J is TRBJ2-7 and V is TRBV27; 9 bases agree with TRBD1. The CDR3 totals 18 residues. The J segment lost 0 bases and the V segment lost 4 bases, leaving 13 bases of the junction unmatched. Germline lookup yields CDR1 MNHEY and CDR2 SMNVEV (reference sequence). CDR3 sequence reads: CASSSQIRGQGNSYEQYF. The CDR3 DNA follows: TGTGCCAGCAGTTCCCAAATCCGGGGACAGGGAAACTCCTACGAGCAGTACTTC.

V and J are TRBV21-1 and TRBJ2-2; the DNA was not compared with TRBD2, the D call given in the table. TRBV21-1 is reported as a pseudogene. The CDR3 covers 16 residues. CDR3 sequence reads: CASSLLGGGATGELFF. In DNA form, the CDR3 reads TGTGCCAGCAGCCTCCTGGGGGGGGGCGCCACCGGGGAGCTGTTTTTT.

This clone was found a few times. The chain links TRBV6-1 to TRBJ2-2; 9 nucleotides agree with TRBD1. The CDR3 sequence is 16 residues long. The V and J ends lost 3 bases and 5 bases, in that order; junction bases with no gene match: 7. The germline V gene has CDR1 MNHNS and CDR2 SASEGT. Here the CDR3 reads CASSETGQGGTGELFF. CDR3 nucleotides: TGTGCCAGCAGTGAGACGGGACAGGGTGGGACCGGGGAGCTGTTTTTT.

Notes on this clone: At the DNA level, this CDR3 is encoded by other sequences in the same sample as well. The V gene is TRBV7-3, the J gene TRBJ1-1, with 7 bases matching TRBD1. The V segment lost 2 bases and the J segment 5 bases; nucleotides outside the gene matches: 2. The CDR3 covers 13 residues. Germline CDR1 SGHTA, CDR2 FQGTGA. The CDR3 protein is CASSLSRGTEAFF. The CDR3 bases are TGTGCCAGCAGCTTATCCAGGGGGACTGAAGCTTTCTTT.